The TCR beta chain under discussion was sequenced for a study of regulatory T cells in long-lasting Graves disease. The time point here: persistent/refractory GD, antithyroid drugs over 5 years with positive TRAb. With RNA extracted from PBMCs as input, the TCR library was made. This clonotype was detected only a few times. Its antigen is not known. Whole-study results and caveats: Persistent patients shared more public clonotypes (approximately 2,900) than new patients (roughly 970).

Library construction for TCR beta used iRepertoire HTBI primers and Arm-PCR of CDR3 regions. TCRdb reprocessed the multiplex PCR reads with MiXCR, giving one entry per CDR3 protein. The sample has about 400,000 distinct CDR3 sequences, about a fifth seen once. The CDR3 loop spans 13 amino acids. The V gene lost 4 bases and the J gene lost 4 bases, with 10 bases spanning the gap. The TCR sequence derives from a female donor with Graves disease. The sequencing here drew on peripheral blood mononuclear cells (PBMCs), taken when the disease was refractory, from a patient treated with antithyroid drugs. V gene TRBV12-3 or TRBV12-4 combines with J gene TRBJ1-1; no clear D gene. This CDR3 reads CASSSTSFTEAFF. For the CDR3, the DNA is TGTGCCAGCAGTTCAACATCGTTCACTGAAGCTTTCTTT.